This passage covers 17 T cell receptor beta chains from one sample sequenced in a study of blood T cell repertoires in COVID-19. Only in-frame clones appear in the TCRdb table, and some are missing; sequencing was by immunoSEQ multiplex PCR. The repertoire holds 80,000 to 100,000 clones, with about 86% as singletons. Material for sequencing was peripheral blood. All receptors derive from a woman of 80 years or more in a cohort sampled during active or convalescent COVID-19.

The genes are TRBV7-9 and TRBJ1-4; D gene unclear. The CDR3 contains 13 residues. CDR1 and CDR2 (germline): SEHNR, FQNEAQ (reference sequence). The ends were cut back, 8 bases at V and 8 bases at J, with 15 bases in the middle. The CDR3 DNA reads as TGTGCCAGCGGCTGGAGAGAGCGGGAAAAACTGTTTTTT. It encodes CASGWREREKLFF. Complete variable domain (other parts from reference TRBV7-9 and TRBJ1-4): DTGVSQNPRHKITKRGQNVTFRCDPISEHNRLYWYRQTLGQGPEFLTYFQNEAQLEKSRLLSDRFSAERPKGSFSTLEIQRTEQGDSAMYLCASGWREREKLFFGSGTQLSVL.

The genes are TRBV5-1 and TRBJ2-7, with 7 bases aligning to TRBD1. V shed 4 bases, J shed 0 bases, and the junction held 10 bases outside the gene matches. Germline V gene data show CDR1 as SGHRS and CDR2 as YFSETQ. The CDR3 is 16 residues long. The CDR3 reads CASSTGDSLGSYEQYF. The CDR3 DNA reads TGCGCCAGCAGCACCGGGGACAGTCTGGGCTCCTACGAGCAGTACTTC.

The DNA for the CDR3 is TGTGCCAGCACCTTCGGACAGTACACTGAAGCTTTCTTT. Protein product: CASTFGQYTEAFF. This chain uses TRBV11-1 with TRBJ1-1; D perhaps matches TRBD1 (6 bases). Per the germline V gene, CDR1 is SGHAT and CDR2 is FQDESV (reference sequence). The CDR3 runs 13 residues. Trimming stripped 7 bases from V and 3 bases from J, with 12 bases between.

The genes are TRBV5-1 and TRBJ2-1, with D tentatively TRBD2 (6 bases). The CDR3 length is 17 residues. Between the trimmed V and J ends, which lost 5 bases and 2 bases, there was a span of 20 bases. From germline, CDR1 is SGHRS and CDR2 YFSETQ. As DNA, the CDR3 is TGCGCCAGCAGACTCGGGACTGTGGCTACTCCCTACAATGAGCAGTTCTTC. It encodes CASRLGTVATPYNEQFF.

The chain links TRBV29-1 to TRBJ2-7; weak D call: TRBD2 (7 bases). CDR1 and CDR2 (germline): SQVTM, ANQGSEA. This CDR3 is 12 amino acids long. V lost 3 bases and J lost 3, with 9 bases in between. The CDR3 DNA follows: TGCAGCGTTGAGAGGGGGGGCTACGAGCAGTACTTC. As protein: CSVERGGYEQYF.

The chain recombines TRBV18 with TRBJ1-1, with D uncertain. The CDR3 length is 15 residues. Trimming pared 5 bases from V and 1 base from J, leaving 14 bases between. Germline values: CDR1 KGHSH, CDR2 LQKENI. The CDR3 DNA follows: TGTGCCAGCTCAGCACTAATTCTAGAGAACACTGAAGCTTTCTTT. Its protein is CASSALILENTEAFF.

The chain carries TRBV5-4 and TRBJ2-5; a possible D gene is TRBD1 (5 bases). Trimming cost V 0 bases and J 9 bases, with 15 bases left between them. The CDR3 runs to 14 residues. Germline CDR1 and CDR2: SGHNT and YYREEE (reference sequence). The CDR3 region has the DNA TGTGCCAGCAGCTTGGAACTCCTACAGGAAGCCCAGTACTTC. Translation gives CASSLELLQEAQYF.

V is TRBV5-8 and J is TRBJ2-1, with D unresolved. V lost 3 bases, J lost 4 bases, and 8 bases lay in between. Germline V gene lookup returns CDR1 SGHTS and CDR2 YDEGEE. This CDR3 is 13 amino acids long. CDR3 nucleotides: TGTGCCAGCAGCTGGGCGTCGTACAATGAGCAGTTCTTC. It is translated as CASSWASYNEQFF.

The chain uses TRBV5-1 and TRBJ1-2; 8 bases align to TRBD1. Germline CDR1 is SGHRS and CDR2 is YFSETQ. This CDR3 has 14 amino acids. The V and J ends lost 0 bases and 7 bases, in that order; junction bases with no gene match: 5. In nucleotides, the CDR3 is TGCGCCAGCAGCTTGGGCAGGGGACAGGTTGGCTACACCTTC. Translation gives CASSLGRGQVGYTF. The variable domain in full, with the rest retrieved from reference TRBV5-1 and TRBJ1-2, is KAGVTQTPRYLIKTRGQQVTLSCSPISGHRSVSWYQQTPGQGLQFLFEYFSETQRNKGNFPGRFSGRQFSNSRSEMNVSTLELGDSALYLCASSLGRGQVGYTFGSGTRLTVV.

This chain connects TRBV14 to TRBJ2-1, with TRBD2 identical over 8 bases. V was pared by 4 bases and J by 1 base, with 24 bases of the junction left unmatched. Germline CDR1 is SGHDN and CDR2 is FVKESK. The CDR3 has 22 residues. The CDR3 spells CASSPPEVLAVTKKGSYNEQFF. The CDR3 DNA follows: TGTGCCAGCAGCCCCCCTGAAGTACTAGCGGTAACAAAAAAGGGTTCCTACAATGAGCAGTTCTTC.

V gene TRBV28 combines with J gene TRBJ1-2, with TRBD1 identical over 11 bases. Germline loops: CDR1 MDHEN, CDR2 SYDVKM. Trimming cost V 2 bases and J 4 bases; bases outside gene matches: 15. The CDR3 has 19 residues. CDR3 coding DNA: TGTGCCAGCAGTTTAGGAGCCGTTGGGACAGGGGGATTTGGCTATGGCTACACCTTC. Translated: CASSLGAVGTGGFGYGYTF.

V usage is TRBV7-2 and J usage is TRBJ1-2, with no clear D. The V end lost 1 base, the J end lost 4 bases, and 13 bases lay between the germline ends. Germline V gives CDR1 SGHTA, CDR2 FQGNSA. The CDR3 is 15 residues long. CDR3 residues: CASSLVYGGSYGYTF. The CDR3 coding sequence is TGTGCCAGCAGCTTAGTCTACGGAGGGTCCTATGGCTACACCTTC.

The V and J genes are TRBV25-1 and TRBJ1-4; possible D gene TRBD1, 6 bases. CDR1 is MGHDK, CDR2 SYGVNS, per germline. V was clipped by 3 bases and J by 7 bases, with 15 bases between them. The CDR3 spans 15 residues. CDR3 residues: CASSDRPGGGEKLFF. The CDR3 DNA follows: TGTGCCAGCAGTGACCGTCCGGGGGGCGGTGAAAAACTGTTTTTT. Filled out from reference TRBV25-1 and TRBJ1-4, the complete variable domain reads EADIYQTPRYLVIGTGKKITLECSQTMGHDKMYWYQQDPGMELHLIHYSYGVNSTEKGDLSSESTVSRIRTEHFPLTLESARPSHTSQYLCASSDRPGGGEKLFFGSGTQLSVL.

This clone was observed once. The chain combines TRBV30 with TRBJ1-5, with a weak D call TRBD1 (5 bases). The germline V gene has CDR1 GTSNPN and CDR2 SVGIG (reference sequence). This CDR3 has 16 amino acids. Deletions cut 0 bases from V and 0 bases from J, with 12 bases between. The CDR3 reads CAWSVRDFHSNQPQHF. The DNA for the CDR3 is TGTGCCTGGAGTGTACGGGACTTCCATAGCAATCAGCCCCAGCATTTT.

The V gene is TRBV5-1, the J gene TRBJ2-2, with 13 positions matching TRBD2. This CDR3 contains 17 residues. V dropped 3 bases and J dropped 0; count of bases not matched to a gene: 2. Germline V gives CDR1 SGHRS, CDR2 YFSETQ. For the CDR3, the DNA is TGCGCCAGCAGCTCCGGACTAGCGGGAGCGAACACCGGGGAGCTGTTTTTT. This sequence encodes CASSSGLAGANTGELFF.

J is TRBJ1-5 and V is TRBV27, with a possible D match to TRBD1 (5 bases). Trimming stripped 2 bases from V and 3 bases from J, with 8 bases between. Looked up from germline, CDR1 is MNHEY and CDR2 is SMNVEV (reference sequence). There are 14 residues in the CDR3. CDR3 amino acids: CASSLQGYNQPQHF. The CDR3 DNA reads as TGTGCCAGCAGTTTACAGGGTTACAATCAGCCCCAGCATTTT.

This sequence joins TRBV18 and TRBJ1-2; 9 positions match TRBD1. The junction had 9 bases not matched to a gene; V was cut back by 2 bases and J by 8 bases. The CDR3 sequence is 15 residues long. Germline CDR1 KGHSH, CDR2 LQKENI. CDR3: CASSPIGQGLGGYTF. The CDR3 DNA is TGTGCCAGCTCACCAATTGGACAGGGGTTGGGAGGCTACACCTTC. The full variable domain, with the rest looked up from reference TRBV18 and TRBJ1-2, is NAGVMQNPRHLVRRRGQEARLRCSPMKGHSHVYWYRQLPEEGLKFMVYLQKENIIDESGMPKERFSAEFPKEGPSILRIQQVVRGDSAAYFCASSPIGQGLGGYTFGSGTRLTVV.